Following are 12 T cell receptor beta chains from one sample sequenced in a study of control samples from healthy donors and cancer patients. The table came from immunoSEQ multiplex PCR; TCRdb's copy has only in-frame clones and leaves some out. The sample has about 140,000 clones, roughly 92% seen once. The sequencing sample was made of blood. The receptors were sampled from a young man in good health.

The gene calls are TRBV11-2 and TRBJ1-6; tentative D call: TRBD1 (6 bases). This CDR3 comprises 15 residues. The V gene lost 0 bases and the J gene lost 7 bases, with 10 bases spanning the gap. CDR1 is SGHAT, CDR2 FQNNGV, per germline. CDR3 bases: TGTGCCAGCAGCTTAGATAACAGGGACAATTCACCCCTCCACTTT. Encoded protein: CASSLDNRDNSPLHF.

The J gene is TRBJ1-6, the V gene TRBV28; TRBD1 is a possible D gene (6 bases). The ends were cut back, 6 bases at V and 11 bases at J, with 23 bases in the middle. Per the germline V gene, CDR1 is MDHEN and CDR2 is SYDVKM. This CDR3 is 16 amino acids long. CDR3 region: CASSPPPTGRSTPLHF. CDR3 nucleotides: TGTGCCAGCAGCCCCCCCCCAACAGGGCGCTCCACACCCCTCCACTTT.

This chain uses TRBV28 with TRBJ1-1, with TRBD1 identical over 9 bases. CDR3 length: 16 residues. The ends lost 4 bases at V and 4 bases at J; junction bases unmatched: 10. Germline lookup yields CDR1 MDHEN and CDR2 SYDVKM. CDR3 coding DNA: TGTGCCAGCAGTTCGACAGGGGGTGTGGTGGGCACTGAAGCTTTCTTT. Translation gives CASSSTGGVVGTEAFF.

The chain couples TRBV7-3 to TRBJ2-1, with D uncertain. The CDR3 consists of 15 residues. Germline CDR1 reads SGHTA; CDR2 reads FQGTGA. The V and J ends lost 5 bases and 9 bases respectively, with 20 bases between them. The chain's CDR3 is CASSPHPLPDGEQFF. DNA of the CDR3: TGTGCCAGCAGCCCGCATCCGCTTCCCGACGGTGAGCAGTTCTTC.

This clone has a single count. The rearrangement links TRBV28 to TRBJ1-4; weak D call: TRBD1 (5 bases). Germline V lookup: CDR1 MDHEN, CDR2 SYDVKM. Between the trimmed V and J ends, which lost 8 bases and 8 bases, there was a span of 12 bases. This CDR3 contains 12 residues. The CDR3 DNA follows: TGTGCCAGCCACCCCGGGGGGGAAAAACTGTTTTTT. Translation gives CASHPGGEKLFF.

CDR3 loop: CASSPQTSGRATDTQYF. The CDR3 nucleotides are TGTGCCAGCTCACCACAGACTAGCGGGAGGGCCACAGATACGCAGTATTTT. V gene TRBV18 combines with J gene TRBJ2-3; TRBD2 matches 14 bases. J gave up 2 bases and V 1 base, and 2 bases lay outside the gene matches. CDR1 and CDR2 from the germline V gene are KGHSH and LQKENI. The CDR3 consists of 17 residues.

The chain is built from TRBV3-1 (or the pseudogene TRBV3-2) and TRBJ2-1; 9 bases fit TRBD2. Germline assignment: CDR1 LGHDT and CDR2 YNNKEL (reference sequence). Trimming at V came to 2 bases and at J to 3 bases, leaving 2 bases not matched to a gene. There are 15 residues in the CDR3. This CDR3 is CASSQPREGYNEQFF. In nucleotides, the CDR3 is TGTGCCAGCAGCCAACCGCGGGAGGGCTACAATGAGCAGTTCTTC.

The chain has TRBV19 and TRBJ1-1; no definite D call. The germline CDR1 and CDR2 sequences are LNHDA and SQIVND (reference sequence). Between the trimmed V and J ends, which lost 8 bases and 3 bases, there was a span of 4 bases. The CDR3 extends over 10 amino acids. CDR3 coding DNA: TGTGCCAGTGGTTACACTGAAGCTTTCTTT. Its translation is CASGYTEAFF.

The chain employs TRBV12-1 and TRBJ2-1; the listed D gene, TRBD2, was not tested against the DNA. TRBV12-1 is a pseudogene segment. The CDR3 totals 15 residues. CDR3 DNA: TGTGCCAGCAGCTTTTCTACCAATGAATGCAATGAGCAGTTCTTC. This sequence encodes CASSFSTNECNEQFF.

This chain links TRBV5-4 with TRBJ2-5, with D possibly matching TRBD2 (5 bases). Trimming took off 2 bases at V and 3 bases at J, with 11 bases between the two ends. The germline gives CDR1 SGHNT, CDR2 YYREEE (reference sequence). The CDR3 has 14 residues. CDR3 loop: CASSLPGTKETQYF. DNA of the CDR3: TGTGCCAGCAGCTTACCGGGAACTAAAGAGACCCAGTACTTC.

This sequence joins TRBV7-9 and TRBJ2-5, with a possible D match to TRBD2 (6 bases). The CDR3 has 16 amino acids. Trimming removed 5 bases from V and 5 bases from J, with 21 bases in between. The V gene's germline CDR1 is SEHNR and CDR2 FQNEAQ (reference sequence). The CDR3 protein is CASSTAGPISGETQYF. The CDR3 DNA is TGTGCCAGCAGCACAGCGGGTCCCATTTCAGGGGAGACCCAGTACTTC. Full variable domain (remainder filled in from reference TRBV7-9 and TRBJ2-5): DTGVSQNPRHKITKRGQNVTFRCDPISEHNRLYWYRQTLGQGPEFLTYFQNEAQLEKSRLLSDRFSAERPKGSFSTLEIQRTEQGDSAMYLCASSTAGPISGETQYFGPGTRLLVL.

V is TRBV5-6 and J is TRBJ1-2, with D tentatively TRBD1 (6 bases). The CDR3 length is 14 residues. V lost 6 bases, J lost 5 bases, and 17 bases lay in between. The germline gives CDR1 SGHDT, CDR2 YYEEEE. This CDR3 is CASTKGQLPYGYTF. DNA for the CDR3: TGTGCCAGCACCAAAGGACAGTTACCATATGGCTACACCTTC.